This TCR beta chain stems from a study of blood T cells in healthy people across ages (dated by TCRdb to the mid-2010s). Background for the entire study: In model experiments, template switching captured roughly one uniquely barcoded TCR beta cDNA molecule for every two T cells. The donors were split into four age groups: young (average 16 years), middle-aged (roughly 39), aged (roughly 68) and long-lived (over 80). For two donors (one aged 18 to 30 and one aged 80 or older), the study analyzed two additional independent replicas of 1 million unique cDNA reads from the same blood draw. Using deep sequencing normalized with unique cDNA molecular identifiers, the study measured how TCR beta repertoire diversity changes with age. Study-wide findings and limitations: As age increased, observed TCR beta diversity per million T cells dropped in a roughly linear way, and a significant reduction was already evident by age 40. The percentage of naive T cells measured by flow cytometry correlated strongly with observed TCR beta diversity. Estimates of total diversity based on one million sequenced T cells were regarded as lower bounds and as underestimates. The long-lived group showed more naive CD4+ T cells, fewer expanded clones and increased TCR diversity than the aged group, suggesting age selection. The CMV infection status of donors was not known, potentially confounding age-related changes in expanded clonotypes. Conclusive comparison of naive and antigen-experienced compartments was prevented by the profiling of bulk unsorted PBMCs.

The CDR3 numbers 12 residues from cysteine through phenylalanine. CDR3 DNA is the only sequence kept; it has 36 bases, read in frame from the first base. Trimming removed 2 bases from V and 3 bases from J, leaving 8 bases between the germline ends. CDR1 and CDR2 are drawn from the germline V gene: SQVTM, ANQGSEA. The method behind the library was 5' RACE. Sequencing took place on an Illumina HiSeq 2500. The second PCR ran for about 7 to 11 cycles and used a J-beta primer mix along with a sample-barcoded 5' primer. A unique molecular identifier was introduced onto each TCR beta cDNA molecule by a template-switch 5' adaptor carrying 12 random nucleotides. At least 3 million CDR3-containing paired-end reads were obtained from each sample. First-strand cDNA synthesis was performed from all RNA using the Mint cDNA synthesis kit, with priming by a TRBC-specific oligonucleotide. All cDNA was treated with uracil-DNA glycosylase and then went through a first 18-cycle PCR with the universal primers M1SS and BC2_uni_R. Processing in the source paper ran as follows. Each sample was normalized by randomly selecting 1 million high-quality reads, each carrying a distinct molecular identifier. Instead of being binned into consensus sequences, reads with shared molecular identifiers were discarded. MiTCR, with a Q25 quality threshold and the strictest error-elimination algorithm, was used for CDR3 identification, clonotype clustering and error correction. A nonparametric unseen species model with Euler transformation was used to estimate a lower bound on total TCR beta diversity. TCRdb reworked the public reads: Q25 trimming with fastp, MiXCR clone assembly, productive beta chains retained. Here each entry gathers all rows of one CDR3 protein and keeps the most common genes and DNA. The V and J calls were determined by TCRdb, not by the authors. Within this sample are hundreds of thousands of distinct CDR3 sequences, with more than 20% of them counted one time only. Approximately 8.7% of the sample is taken by the ten largest.

This clonotype appeared a few times. This receptor's antigen is unknown. The input lacks base qualities; no much larger clone sits a single base away. Systemically healthy Caucasian individuals from Russia, 35 to 40 in total and aged about 6 to 100 years, were included as donors. Each donor gave 9 to 10 milliliters of peripheral blood, collected into EDTA-treated Vacutainer tubes. PBMCs were isolated by Ficoll-Paque density-gradient centrifugation, with at least 7 million obtained per sample. Trizol reagent was used to extract total RNA from the PBMCs, yielding at least 5.5 micrograms per sample. For every donor, an aliquot of PBMCs went through flow cytometry to measure the percentages of naive CD45RAhigh/CD27high T cells. The same sample was also studied in work on T cells of mothers and their children. Taken from the second paper: Donors were nine systemically healthy Caucasian individuals: three mothers and their six children. cDNA synthesis used all of the extracted RNA, with roughly 1.5 ug of RNA in each 15 ul reaction. In the second PCR, sample barcodes and 2-4 random nucleotides were introduced via the M1S primer. Each mother yielded over 8.5 million TCR beta CDR3 reads and each child 3 million or so reads. In both related and unrelated pairs, thymic selection shapes the output of TCR recombination in a similar way, with inherited differences having only a minor effect. Normalized repertoire overlap was always slightly but never significantly higher in related than unrelated mother-child pairs. Persistent microchimeric T cell clones were not detected, at a sensitivity of 95 to 100 clones per million clonotypes. Deep NGS was used in the study to compare the TCR beta repertoires of mothers and children and to look for features that separate related mother-child pairs from unrelated individuals. On average, the children were approximately 11 +/- 4 years old, while the mothers were about 38 +/- 4 years old. Libraries were sequenced on Illumina HiSeq 2000 with 100+100 nt paired-end reads after adapter ligation with NEBNext reagents. To prevent cross-contamination, the mother and child libraries were prepared a month apart and were sequenced in separate runs. For each donor, somewhere between roughly 450,000 and 2,100,000 distinct TCR beta clonotypes were identified. Naive TCR beta clonotypes were estimated from low-frequency clonotypes matched to each donor's FACS-determined naive share, without sorting.

This chain joins TRBV29-1 to TRBJ2-7; the D gene assignment is ambiguous. The sequencing input was blood. The TCR sequence derives from a boy between 10 and 17 years old in good health. In nucleotide form, the sequence is TGCAGCGTTGAAAACGACGGCTACGAGCAGTACTTC. It is translated as CSVENDGYEQYF.